The 2 T cell receptor beta chains given below trace back to one sample, sequenced in a study of pediatric ulcerative colitis. Profiling relied on immunoSEQ multiplex PCR, and the TCRdb table lists in-frame clones only, not all of them. The sample yields around 4,700 clones, roughly 92% seen once. The specimen sequenced was blood. The source is a boy younger than 18 who was a control in a study of pediatric ulcerative colitis.

The chain joins TRBV10-3 to TRBJ2-1; D is uncertain. CDR1 is ENHRY and CDR2 is SYGVKD in the germline V gene. Trimming removed 3 bases from V and 0 bases from J, with 9 bases in between. CDR3 length: 15 residues. CDR3 nucleotide sequence: TGTGCCATCAGTGAACGTCTACCCTCCTACAATGAGCAGTTCTTC. It translates to CAISERLPSYNEQFF.

The rearrangement uses TRBV7-2 and TRBJ2-5; no clear D gene. CDR1 SGHTA and CDR2 FQGNSA come from the germline V gene. The CDR3 has 16 residues. With 1 base removed from V and 0 bases from J, the gap between germline ends came to 12 bases. The CDR3, as DNA: TGTGCCAGCAGCTTAGGGCTCAGGCCGTACCAAGAGACCCAGTACTTC. Its protein product is CASSLGLRPYQETQYF. The complete variable domain, with remaining parts taken from reference TRBV7-2 and TRBJ2-5, reads GAGVSQSPSNKVTEKGKDVELRCDPISGHTALYWYRQSLGQGLEFLIYFQGNSAPDKSGLPSDRFSAERTGGSVSTLTIQRTQQEDSAVYLCASSLGLRPYQETQYFGPGTRLLVL.